This T cell receptor (beta chain) was retrieved from a study of T cell repertoires in cytomegalovirus infection. Across the whole study: HLA-C-restricted CMV epitopes, recently identified, and well-studied HLA-B-restricted ones were used by the study.

TCRdb analysed the reads with MiXCR anew, one entry per CDR3 protein. In the table there are 550,000 to 850,000 distinct CDR3 sequences, roughly 36% of which are singletons. CDR3 length: 13 amino acids. CDR1 is LNHNV, CDR2 YYDKDF, per germline (reference sequence). This clonotype was counted between two and nine times. The antigen is undetermined. One end of the junction varies from germline; a read error may be responsible. Study findings and constraints: The study found HLA-C-restricted CMV-specific TCR beta clonotypes dominating the ex vivo response.

The sequenced sample was cultured PBMCs, obtained from culture after CMV antigen stimulation. This chain links TRBV15 with TRBJ2-1; 12 bases agree with TRBD2. The receptor comes from a human donor in good health (CMV status not recorded). Some clones in this sample may be carry-over from other donors' samples. CDR3 region: CATSRGLAGELFF. The CDR3 DNA reads as TGTGCCACCAGCAGAGGACTAGCGGGAGAGCTGTTCTTC.